The present TCR beta chain was sequenced within a study of cytotoxic CD8 clonotypes in ibrutinib-treated CLL. General study results and limits: Clonality grew at ibrutinib response; at progression, it decreased back toward baseline. Progressing patients had sampling times that differed from those of sustained-remission patients.

The CDR3 contains 12 residues. V was clipped by 8 bases and J by 4 bases; unmatched bases: 0. Germline-derived CDR1 and CDR2 are SGHVS and FNYEAQ. Depths of 1 in 200,000 to 1 in 1 million T cells were the sequencing target. Some clones are missing from TCRdb's copy, which holds only in-frame ones; the method was immunoSEQ multiplex PCR. The sample has 150,000 or so clones; about 79% are singletons. The sample holds a few counts of this clone. What it binds is not known. The TCR comes from a human donor with chronic lymphocytic leukemia. Source: PBMCs, taken after 12 months of ibrutinib treatment. This chain links TRBV7-6 with TRBJ2-5, with 11 bases lining up with TRBD1. The CDR3: CASGQGAETQYF. DNA for the CDR3: TGTGCCAGCGGACAGGGGGCAGAGACCCAGTACTTC. Drawing the rest from reference TRBV7-6 and TRBJ2-5, the complete variable domain is GAGVSQSPRYKVTKRGQDVALRCDPISGHVSLYWYRQALGQGPEFLTYFNYEAQQDKSGLPNDRFSAERPEGSISTLTIQRTEQRDSAMYRCASGQGAETQYFGPGTRLLVL.